The 8 T cell receptor beta chains in this list originate from one sample, sequenced in a study of blood T cell repertoires in COVID-19. Profiling relied on immunoSEQ multiplex PCR, and the TCRdb table lists in-frame clones only, not all of them. The data hold 250,000 to 400,000 clones, with around 86% observed a single time. The specimen was peripheral blood. The receptor source for this set is a man aged 50 or older with active or convalescent COVID-19.

The chain couples TRBV11-3 to TRBJ1-1, with D possibly matching TRBD1 (6 bases). Trimming cost V 2 bases and J 5 bases, with 9 bases left between them. Germline CDR1 reads SGHNT; CDR2 reads YENEEA. CDR3 length: 13 amino acids. The CDR3 DNA sequence: TGTGCCAGCAGCTTAAACAGGGAAACTGAAGCTTTCTTT. Protein sequence: CASSLNRETEAFF.

This rearrangement joins TRBV15 to TRBJ1-4, with a weak D call TRBD1 (5 bases). The germline V gene encodes CDR1 LNHNV and CDR2 YYDKDF (reference sequence). The CDR3 consists of 17 residues. V shed 0 bases and J shed 3 bases, with 14 bases lying between them. CDR3 residues: CATSRERRAGANEKLFF. The CDR3 DNA reads TGTGCCACCAGCAGAGAACGACGTGCGGGGGCTAATGAAAAACTGTTTTTT.

In its sample, this clone was seen once. This sample includes further DNA sequences coding for the same CDR3. The rearrangement uses TRBV12-3 or TRBV12-4 and TRBJ1-2, with TRBD1 identical over 9 bases. With V trimmed by 3 bases and J by 5 bases, 1 base remained unmatched. The CDR3 has 13 amino acids. As DNA, the CDR3 is TGTGCCAGCAGTTTGGGACAGGGTTATGGCTACACCTTC. Encoded protein: CASSLGQGYGYTF.

In its sample, this clone was seen once. This chain connects TRBV20-1 to TRBJ2-5, with TRBD1 matching 10 bases. CDR1 DFQATT and CDR2 SNEGSKA come from the germline V gene (reference sequence). This CDR3 spans 13 amino acids. The J segment lost 5 bases and the V segment lost 3 bases, leaving 3 bases of the junction unmatched. CDR3 coding DNA: TGCAGTGCTAGTGGACAGGGGGGGGAGACCCAGTACTTC. This translates into CSASGQGGETQYF.

For the CDR3, the DNA is TGTGCCAGCAGCAAAGTAGCGGGTTTCTACAATGAGCAGTTCTTC. Translating it yields CASSKVAGFYNEQFF. The rearrangement uses TRBV11-3 and TRBJ2-1, with 7 nucleotides matching TRBD2. Per germline, CDR1 SGHNT and CDR2 YENEEA. The CDR3 contains 15 residues. Germline trimming cut 5 bases from V and 3 bases from J; bases unmatched to any gene: 7.

This sequence joins TRBV18 and TRBJ2-7, with 8 bases matching TRBD1. The CDR3 is 15 amino acids. The V gene's germline CDR1 is KGHSH and CDR2 LQKENI. Unmatched junction bases numbered 11, after V lost 5 bases and J lost 5 bases. The CDR3 sequence: CASSLPGQAYHEQYF. CDR3 nucleotides: TGTGCCAGCTCATTACCGGGACAGGCCTACCACGAGCAGTACTTC.

The chain joins TRBV6-4 to TRBJ2-1; TRBD1 agrees at 9 bases. This CDR3 is 15 amino acids long. Germline CDR1 MRHNA, CDR2 SNTAGT. V shed 2 bases and J 5 bases; nucleotides not matched to a gene: 4. For the CDR3, the DNA is TGTGCCAGCAGTGACGGGACAGGGTCGCACAATGAGCAGTTCTTC. This gives the protein CASSDGTGSHNEQFF.

CDR3 nucleotides: TGCGCCAGCAACAAGGAGGCACCGGGACAGTTTAATGAAAAACTGTTTTTT. It yields the protein CASNKEAPGQFNEKLFF. The rearrangement joins TRBV5-1 to TRBJ1-4; 7 positions match TRBD1. Germline CDR1 is SGHRS and CDR2 is YFSETQ. This CDR3 spans 17 amino acids. After removal of 6 bases from V and 4 bases from J, the junction contained 15 bases not matched to a gene.